These T cell receptor beta chains were read from a single sample in a study of blood T cell repertoires in COVID-19. The protocol was immunoSEQ multiplex PCR, while the TCRdb copy is restricted to in-frame clones and leaves out a portion. The table shows fewer than 400,000 clones, with about 87% occurring only once. The material sequenced was PBMCs or T cells enriched from blood (not recorded which). The receptors here all came from a woman in her forties or fifties who had recovered from COVID-19. Each CDR3 is given with its conserved first and last residue. Each record gives: J gene, clone size, V gene, D gene, CDR3 protein, CDR3 DNA. A D gene is named only where the DNA matches it firmly. Not every row has a clone size; where given, it reads once, few, many or a size class.

TRBJ2-3	-	TRBV10-3	TRBD2	CAIRTSGGITDTQYF	TGTGCCATTCGGACTAGCGGGGGAATCACAGATACGCAGTATTTT
TRBJ2-1	-	TRBV28	TRBD2	CASSLPGTSGYNEQFF	TGTGCCAGCAGTTTGCCCGGGACTAGCGGTTACAATGAGCAGTTCTTC
TRBJ2-2	once	TRBV6-5	-	CASSYLIDTGELFF	TGTGCCAGCAGTTACCTAATTGACACCGGGGAGCTGTTTTTT
TRBJ1-5	-	TRBV6-1	-	CASSEAGQGRPQHF	TGTGCCAGCAGTGAGGCTGGTCAGGGGAGGCCCCAGCATTTT
TRBJ2-3	-	TRBV5-1	TRBD1	CASSLTGGWGTDTQYF	TGCGCCAGCAGCCTTACAGGGGGCTGGGGCACAGATACGCAGTATTTT
TRBJ2-1	-	TRBV14	-	CASSHALGGNEQFF	TGTGCCAGCAGCCATGCACTAGGGGGAAATGAGCAGTTCTTC
TRBJ1-1	-	TRBV4-2	-	CASSPLPPGTMNTEAFF	TGTGCCAGCAGCCCCTTACCCCCAGGAACAATGAACACTGAAGCTTTCTTT
TRBJ2-7	-	TRBV7-9	TRBD1	CASSLGSRTGQYEQYF	TGTGCCAGCAGCTTAGGGTCCCGGACAGGCCAATACGAGCAGTACTTC
TRBJ2-2	-	TRBV3-1/TRBV3-2	TRBD1	CASRATRDRGNTGELFF	TGTGCCAGCAGAGCAACTCGGGACAGGGGGAACACCGGGGAGCTGTTTTTT
TRBJ2-1	-	TRBV5-1	TRBD2	CASSPAGAPNEQFF	TGCGCCAGCAGCCCAGCGGGGGCTCCCAATGAGCAGTTCTTC
TRBJ2-4	-	TRBV27	TRBD2	CASSRSSGGGKTNIQYF	TGTGCCAGCAGTCGGTCTAGCGGGGGCGGGAAAACAAACATTCAGTACTTC
TRBJ1-4	-	TRBV5-8	-	CASSSRIGAVDEKLFF	TGTGCCAGCAGCTCCCGAATTGGGGCAGTCGATGAAAAACTGTTTTTT
TRBJ1-2	-	TRBV7-9	-	CASSFGTTNYGYTF	TGTGCCAGCAGCTTCGGGACAACTAACTATGGCTACACCTTC
TRBJ1-6	-	TRBV9	-	CASSVGGEGSLSPLHF	TGTGCCAGCAGCGTAGGGGGGGAGGGCAGCCTTTCACCCCTCCACTTT
TRBJ2-2	-	TRBV30	-	CACPREGVTGELFF	TGTGCCTGCCCAAGGGAAGGGGTCACCGGGGAGCTGTTTTTT
TRBJ2-2	-	TRBV6-5	-	CASSYRQTTNTGELFF	TGTGCCAGCAGTTACCGACAGACGACGAACACCGGGGAGCTGTTTTTT
TRBJ2-7	-	TRBV6-2/TRBV6-3	-	CASSFSTVSVLYF	TGTGCCAGCAGTTTCTCGACAGTCTCGGTTCTGTACTTC
TRBJ2-2	-	TRBV6-5	-	CAARSGGELFF	TGTGCCGCTCGGTCGGGCGGGGAGCTGTTTTTT
TRBJ1-3	-	TRBV6-1	TRBD1	CASSEAGQGNTIYF	TGTGCCAGCAGTGAAGCGGGACAGGGAAACACCATATATTTT
TRBJ1-2	-	TRBV28	-	CASSHSGGYTF	TGTGCCAGCAGCCATTCGGGGGGCTACACCTTC
TRBJ2-6	few	TRBV18	TRBD2	CASSPGTSGSGANVLTF	TGTGCCAGCTCCCCCGGGACTAGCGGTTCTGGGGCCAACGTCCTGACTTTC
TRBJ1-1	-	TRBV5-1	-	CASSLASEAFF	TGCGCCAGCAGCTTGGCCTCCGAAGCTTTCTTT
TRBJ2-7	few	TRBV11-2	-	CASSPHGVLDEQYF	TGTGCCAGCAGCCCTCACGGGGTTTTGGACGAGCAGTACTTC
TRBJ1-1	-	TRBV6-5	TRBD1	CASRGQANTEAFF	TGTGCCAGCAGGGGACAGGCGAACACTGAAGCTTTCTTT
TRBJ1-1	-	TRBV4-1	TRBD1	CASRDRGLDTEAFF	TGCGCCAGCAGAGACAGGGGTTTGGACACTGAAGCTTTCTTT
TRBJ2-3	-	TRBV7-6	-	CASSLPASVNTDTQYF	TGTGCCAGCAGCTTACCGGCTAGCGTAAACACAGATACGCAGTATTTT
TRBJ1-6	-	TRBV25-1	TRBD1	CASRRDSLYNSPLHF	TGTGCCAGCAGGCGGGACAGCCTCTATAATTCACCCCTCCACTTT
TRBJ1-2	-	TRBV7-9	-	CASSTQGPRSDYGYTF	TGTGCCAGCAGCACTCAGGGGCCCCGATCCGACTATGGCTACACCTTC
TRBJ1-2	-	TRBV10-3	TRBD1	CAISGQGANYGYTF	TGTGCCATCAGTGGACAGGGAGCTAACTATGGCTACACCTTC
TRBJ2-7	-	TRBV5-6	TRBD2	CASSLVRLAGSEQYF	TGTGCCAGCAGCTTGGTCCGACTAGCGGGTAGCGAGCAGTACTTC
TRBJ1-6	-	TRBV7-2	-	CASAVDTGRTYNSPLHF	TGTGCCAGTGCGGTGGACACCGGCCGAACCTATAATTCACCCCTCCACTTT
TRBJ2-1	-	TRBV28	-	CASSLLGVDEQFF	TGTGCCAGCAGTTTACTAGGGGTTGATGAGCAGTTCTTC
TRBJ2-1	few	TRBV19	TRBD1	CASSFISGGNEQFF	TGTGCCAGTAGCTTCATATCAGGGGGCAATGAGCAGTTCTTC
TRBJ1-2	-	TRBV28	-	CASSAVTVGGYTF	TGTGCCAGCAGCGCCGTGACAGTCGGTGGCTACACCTTC
TRBJ1-2	-	TRBV5-1	-	CASSADRAYGYTF	TGCGCCAGCAGCGCAGACAGAGCCTATGGCTACACCTTC
TRBJ2-3	-	TRBV4-1	TRBD2	CASSQDPGGTQYF	TGCGCCAGCAGCCAAGACCCGGGGGGTACGCAGTATTTT
TRBJ2-4	-	TRBV3-1/TRBV3-2	TRBD1	CASSQGRTGVGNIQYF	TGTGCCAGCAGCCAAGGAAGGACAGGGGTCGGGAACATTCAGTACTTC
TRBJ2-1	once	TRBV5-1	TRBD1	CASSLDDRVNEQFF	TGCGCCAGCAGCTTGGATGACAGGGTAAACGAGCAGTTCTTC
TRBJ1-2	-	TRBV9	-	CASTPEEAYYGYTF	TGTGCCAGCACCCCGGAGGAGGCCTACTATGGCTACACCTTC
TRBJ1-2	-	TRBV7-6	-	CASSPGGSGYTF	TGTGCCAGCAGCCCGGGAGGGTCTGGCTACACCTTC
TRBJ1-2	-	TRBV29-1	-	CSVEDRLNGYTF	TGCAGCGTTGAAGATCGACTTAATGGCTACACCTTC
TRBJ2-2	-	TRBV19	-	CASSIGADHTGELFF	TGTGCCAGTAGTATAGGGGCAGATCACACCGGGGAGCTGTTTTTT
TRBJ1-1	-	TRBV4-2	-	CASSQDPPGETNTEAFF	TGTGCCAGCAGCCAAGATCCCCCAGGTGAGACGAACACTGAAGCTTTCTTT
TRBJ2-1	-	TRBV3-1/TRBV3-2	TRBD1	CASSPIGRGLYNEQFF	TGTGCCAGCAGCCCTATCGGCAGGGGGCTCTACAATGAGCAGTTCTTC
TRBJ2-1	-	TRBV7-8	TRBD2	CASSPTGLANGEQFF	TGTGCCAGCAGCCCGACGGGACTAGCTAACGGTGAGCAGTTCTTC
TRBJ2-1	-	TRBV5-4	TRBD2	CAHNRAGGPPHEQFF	TGTGCCCATAATCGGGCGGGGGGGCCTCCACATGAGCAGTTCTTC
TRBJ2-5	-	TRBV7-9	TRBD2	CASSLGTSGETQYF	TGTGCCAGCAGCTTAGGGACTAGCGGAGAGACCCAGTACTTC
TRBJ1-2	-	TRBV27	-	CASSSLTGPGYTF	TGTGCCAGCAGTTCACTTACAGGGCCTGGCTACACCTTC
TRBJ2-7	-	TRBV27	TRBD1	CASRTGDSYEQYF	TGTGCCAGCAGGACAGGGGATTCCTACGAGCAGTACTTC
TRBJ1-1	-	TRBV6-5	-	CASSAAGEAFF	TGTGCCAGCAGCGCGGCGGGTGAAGCTTTCTTT
TRBJ2-7	-	TRBV6-6	-	CASSYSAGEGEQYF	TGTGCCAGCAGTTACTCGGCAGGGGAGGGCGAGCAGTACTTC
TRBJ2-2	-	TRBV24-1	-	CATRTVDTGELFF	TGTGCCACGCGGACAGTCGACACCGGGGAGCTGTTTTTT
TRBJ2-7	-	TRBV4-3	TRBD1	CASSQAQGAKSYEQYF	TGCGCCAGCAGCCAGGCACAGGGGGCCAAATCCTACGAGCAGTACTTC
TRBJ1-2	-	TRBV5-1	TRBD1	CASSAPGTVYGYTF	TGCGCCAGCAGCGCCCCCGGGACAGTTTATGGCTACACCTTC
TRBJ1-4	few	TRBV28	TRBD1	CASSTWTGKLFF	TGTGCCAGCAGTACCTGGACAGGTAAACTGTTTTTT